The rows below give T cell receptor beta chains drawn from one sample of a study of memory B cells and T cells in multiple sclerosis. Antigens of these TCRs are unknown. Only in-frame clones appear in the TCRdb table, and some are missing; sequencing was by immunoSEQ multiplex PCR. The repertoire has 40,000 to 50,000 clones, about four fifths of them found once; the top ten carry 0.85% to 1.2%. The source material was PBMCs from blood kept in culture. The receptors were sampled from a human donor with multiple sclerosis. Both conserved end residues are trimmed from each CDR3. The order of the fields is J gene, V gene, CDR3 length, CDR3 protein.

TRBJ2-1 TRBV5-1 11 ASSSNSNNEQF
TRBJ2-7 TRBV5-1 12 ASSLRTAINEQY
TRBJ1-5 TRBV19 12 ATSTLGSNQPQH
TRBJ1-6 TRBV19 13 ASSKLSFMGSPLH
TRBJ2-1 TRBV19 15 ASNTGEVMGSYNEQF
TRBJ2-7 TRBV2 11 ASRQGSTYEQY
TRBJ2-3 TRBV27 10 ASSPTGYTQY
TRBJ2-7 TRBV15 12 ATSRDLTSGGLY
TRBJ1-1 TRBV29-1 11 SVGDRGFTEAF
TRBJ2-1 TRBV5-1 12 ASKVGGRGDEQF
TRBJ2-3 TRBV7-2 11 ASFRTITDTQY
TRBJ2-7 TRBV19 13 ASSIGGGSSYEQY
TRBJ2-7 TRBV7-9 13 ASSPLAGALYEQY
TRBJ2-7 TRBV2 13 ASTEGGGGFYEQY
TRBJ2-7 TRBV6-5 14 ASSSLRQGMSYEQY
TRBJ2-2 TRBV9 13 ASSVGQGYTGELF
TRBJ1-1 TRBV30 13 ASQRWGGMNTEAF
TRBJ2-7 TRBV7-2 12 ASSSRRGTYEQY
TRBJ2-7 TRBV7-2 13 ASSTPGQFSYEQY
TRBJ2-3 TRBV7-2 14 ASSLWTSGFTDTQY
- TRBV2 10 ASSRQKETQY
TRBJ2-3 TRBV15 16 ATSRDLRTSGETDTQY
TRBJ1-1 TRBV7-6 11 ASSWGEDTEAF
TRBJ2-6 TRBV7-6 16 ASSLLGLGSPGANVLT
TRBJ2-2 TRBV6-4 11 ATSLHVPGELF
TRBJ1-2 TRBV7-2 11 ASSLDPDYGYT
TRBJ1-5 TRBV19 14 ASLNLQGASNQPQH
TRBJ2-3 TRBV7-9 15 ASSLSPGATSTDTQY
TRBJ2-6 TRBV19 15 ASSLLLRDSGANVLT
TRBJ2-5 TRBV30 13 AWIGTSGGQETQY
TRBJ1-2 TRBV27 11 ASSLKVNYGYT
TRBJ1-2 TRBV7-6 13 ASSKNRGLDYGYT
TRBJ2-3 TRBV5-6 12 ASSLGPQGHTQY
TRBJ1-2 TRBV6-6 14 ASSYSHRGPGHGYT
TRBJ2-3 TRBV11-3 13 ASSLGGTEADTQY
TRBJ1-1 TRBV19 16 ASSLNRGRFRPNTEAF